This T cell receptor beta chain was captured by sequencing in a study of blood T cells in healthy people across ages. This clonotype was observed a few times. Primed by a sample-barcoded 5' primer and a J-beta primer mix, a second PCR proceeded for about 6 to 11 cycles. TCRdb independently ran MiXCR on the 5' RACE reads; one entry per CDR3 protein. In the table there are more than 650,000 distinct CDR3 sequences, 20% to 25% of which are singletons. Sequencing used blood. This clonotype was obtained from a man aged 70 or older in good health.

The CDR3 DNA is TGTGCCAGCAACCAGCGGGGGAGTCAAGAGACCCAGTACTTC. Its translation is CASNQRGSQETQYF. This rearrangement joins TRBV9 to TRBJ2-5; TRBD2 matches 8 bases. With 6 bases clipped from V and 2 bases from J, the junction kept 6 bases outside the gene matches. The length of the CDR3 is 14 residues. Per the germline V gene, CDR1 is SGDLS and CDR2 is YYNGEE.